This T cell receptor beta chain is drawn from a study of type 1 regulatory T cells. Study information: This in vitro CD4 product, T-allo10, is enriched for Tr1 cells and alloantigen-specific.

Each CDR3 protein is one row after TCRdb ran MiXCR on the reads. The profile shows fewer than 75,000 distinct CDR3 sequences, about 50% of them singletons. Worth noting for this clonotype: Its antigen is not known.

Trimming removed 4 bases from V and 2 bases from J, with 15 bases in between. There are 15 residues in the CDR3. CDR1 and CDR2 from the germline V gene are MGHRA and YSYEKL. Sequencing used cultured non-Tr1 T cells, either the whole culture or a sorted T cell fraction (not recorded which). The sequence derives from a human donor in good health. This chain uses TRBV4-1 with TRBJ2-7; tentatively, D is TRBD2 (5 bases). The CDR3 region is CASSPGGQTPYEQYF. The DNA of the CDR3 is TGCGCCAGCAGCCCTGGCGGGCAAACTCCCTACGAGCAGTACTTC.